Listed here are 8 T cell receptor beta chains from one sample, sequenced in a study of cytomegalovirus exposure and HLA in healthy donors. Use of 60 Vbeta and 13 Jbeta primers characterized the PCR. Only in-frame clones appear in the TCRdb table, and some are missing; sequencing was by immunoSEQ multiplex PCR. The sample shows 100,000 to 150,000 clones, around 77% of them seen only once. Material: PBMCs. These receptors were obtained from a male donor in good health and CMV-seropositive.

The rearrangement joins TRBV29-1 to TRBJ2-1, with TRBD1 matching over 8 bases. Germline trimming cut 7 bases from V and 5 bases from J; bases unmatched to any gene: 4. The CDR3 totals 12 residues. The germline V gene encodes CDR1 SQVTM and CDR2 ANQGSEA. CDR3 protein: CSGGQENNEQFF. CDR3 sequence (DNA): TGCAGCGGGGGACAGGAAAACAATGAGCAGTTCTTC.

The genes are TRBV19 and TRBJ2-5, with no clear D. V was shortened by 3 bases and J by 4 bases, with 6 bases between the two germline ends. CDR3 length equals 12 residues. Germline V gives CDR1 LNHDA, CDR2 SQIVND (reference sequence). The CDR3 DNA reads as TGTGCCAGTAGTATGAGGCCAGAGACCCAGTACTTC. Its protein product is CASSMRPETQYF.

This clone was observed a few times. This chain joins TRBV25-1 and TRBJ2-7; the D gene is possibly TRBD2 (6 bases). Germline CDR1 is MGHDK and CDR2 is SYGVNS. V lost 5 bases and J 3 bases, leaving 14 bases between the germline ends. The CDR3 is made up of 14 amino acids. In nucleotides, the CDR3 is TGTGCCAGCAGTTATGGGGAGGAGAGCTACGAGCAGTACTTC. Translating it yields CASSYGEESYEQYF.

About this clone: Sequence at one end of the junction differs from germline and may be a read error. This chain joins TRBV6-4 and TRBJ2-2; D is perhaps TRBD1 (6 bases). The V gene's germline CDR1 is MRHNA and CDR2 SNTAGT. There are 16 residues in the CDR3. The CDR3 nucleotides are TGTGCCAGCAGCGGATTCGCCGGGACACACACAGGGGAGCTGTTTTTT. This translates into CASSGFAGTHTGELFF.

The chain couples TRBV5-1 to TRBJ1-4; TRBD1 might be the D (5 bases). V was clipped by 0 bases and J by 10 bases, with 13 bases between them. Germline V lookup: CDR1 SGHRS, CDR2 YFSETQ. This CDR3 spans 14 amino acids. In DNA form, the CDR3 reads TGCGCCAGCAGCTTGGTTGGAGGGGAGGGAAAACTGTTTTTT. It translates to CASSLVGGEGKLFF.

The chain uses TRBV27 and TRBJ2-1, with 10 bases aligning to TRBD1. Germline CDR1 and CDR2: MNHEY and SMNVEV (reference sequence). Trimming took 6 bases from V and 2 from J; bases not matched to a gene: 4. The CDR3 loop spans 15 amino acids. DNA for the CDR3: TGTGCCAGCAGGTCTGACAGGGGGCCCTACAATGAGCAGTTCTTC. It is translated as CASRSDRGPYNEQFF.

This chain uses TRBV13 with TRBJ2-7; 7 bases are shared with TRBD2. This CDR3 has 19 residues. CDR1 and CDR2 (germline): PRHDT, FYEKMQ (reference sequence). The ends lost 1 base at V and 0 bases at J; junction bases unmatched: 15. The CDR3 nucleotides read TGTGCCAGCAGCTTAGACCCCCCGGGCGGGGAGGGAAGCTCCTACGAGCAGTACTTC. Its protein product is CASSLDPPGGEGSSYEQYF.

The chain combines TRBV9 with TRBJ2-7; 8 bases are shared with TRBD1. CDR1 SGDLS and CDR2 YYNGEE come from the germline V gene. The CDR3 length is 15 residues. The junction had 11 bases not matched to a gene; V was cut back by 4 bases and J by 5 bases. Here the CDR3 reads CASSPRTGSLDEQYF. The CDR3 DNA is TGTGCCAGCAGCCCCAGGACAGGGAGTTTGGACGAGCAGTACTTC.